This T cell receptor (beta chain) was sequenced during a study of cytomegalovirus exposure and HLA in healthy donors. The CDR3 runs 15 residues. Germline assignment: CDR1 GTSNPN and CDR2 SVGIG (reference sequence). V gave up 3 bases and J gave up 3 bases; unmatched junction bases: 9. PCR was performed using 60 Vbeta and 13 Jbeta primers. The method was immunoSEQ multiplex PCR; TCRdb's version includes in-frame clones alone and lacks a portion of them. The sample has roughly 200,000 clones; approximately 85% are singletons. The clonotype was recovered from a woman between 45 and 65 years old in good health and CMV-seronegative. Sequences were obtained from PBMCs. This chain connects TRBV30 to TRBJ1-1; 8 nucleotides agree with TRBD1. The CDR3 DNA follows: TGTGCCTGGAGGCCCGGGGACAGGCGAGACACTGAAGCTTTCTTT. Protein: CAWRPGDRRDTEAFF.